This TCR beta chain was captured in a study of identical twins. On this clonotype: Its cognate antigen is unknown.

Notes on the study in general: Out-of-frame alpha sequences shared between twins exhibited an excess of low generation probability.

TCRdb used MiXCR to reprocess the 5' RACE reads, holding one entry per CDR3 protein. The sample consists of around 690,000 distinct CDR3 sequences, about 20% of them appearing once. This sample also belongs to another study, concerning T cells expressing NK-cell markers. That study reports: Certain NKG2C+ T cell clones were expanded, and their HCMV specificity remained unclear.

The source is a woman in her late teens or twenties in good health. Sequenced input: PBMCs.

The CDR3 reads CASTWTSSGELFF. The CDR3 DNA reads as TGTGCCAGCACCTGGACTAGCTCCGGGGAGCTGTTTTTT. The gene calls are TRBV12-3 or TRBV12-4 and TRBJ2-2; 8 bases map to TRBD2. The CDR3 has 13 amino acids. The V and J ends lost 7 bases and 6 bases, in that order; junction bases with no gene match: 4.